A single count supports the clone carrying this T cell receptor beta chain. TCRdb's table, derived via immunoSEQ multiplex PCR, lists solely in-frame clones and lacks some. The sample contains tens of thousands of clones, roughly 83% of which appear only once. This entry is derived from a study of OX40 agonist ivuxolimab in advanced cancers. As for the study in general: Three patients showed partial responses: one hepatocellular carcinoma and two cutaneous melanoma cases.

The CDR3 runs 13 residues. V was shortened by 3 bases and J by 4 bases, with 9 bases between the two germline ends. Germline V gives CDR1 MNHEY, CDR2 SMNVEV (reference sequence). The chain employs TRBV27 and TRBJ1-2; a possible D gene is TRBD1 (5 bases). The input for sequencing was CD4+ or CD8+ T cells sorted from blood, taken in a trial of the OX40 agonist ivuxolimab. This TCR was sampled from an adult with an advanced solid tumor such as melanoma, head and neck, liver or kidney cancer. In DNA form, the CDR3 reads TGTGCCAGCAGTTTGAGGGACTCCTATGGCTACACCTTC. Its translation: CASSLRDSYGYTF.